These 27 T cell receptor beta chains were sequenced from one sample in a study of T-cell memory formation after mild COVID-19. TCRdb re-called the 5' RACE reads through MiXCR, storing one row per CDR3 protein. The sample has 450,000 to 650,000 distinct CDR3 sequences, about 20% seen once. The sample was PBMCs or a T cell subset sorted from them (not recorded which). These TCRs come from an adult woman who had mild COVID-19 (a few samples of this study predate the infection). Cell type and time point are not known.

The chain couples TRBV20-1 to TRBJ1-2; 8 bases map to TRBD1. The CDR3 length is 15 residues. Germline CDR1 reads DFQATT; CDR2 reads SNEGSKA (reference sequence). V lost 3 bases, J lost 4 bases, and 10 bases stayed unmatched. CDR3 amino acids: CSASARTGRGYGYTF. CDR3 DNA: TGCAGTGCTAGTGCCCGGACAGGGAGGGGCTATGGCTACACCTTC.

The rearrangement joins TRBV12-3 or TRBV12-4 to TRBJ2-1, with unresolved D. The germline V and J ends were trimmed by 2 bases and 5 bases, with 10 bases remaining between them. The CDR3 sequence is 14 residues long. CDR3 in amino acids: CASSLSGLNNEQFF. CDR3 DNA: TGTGCCAGCAGTTTATCCGGGCTGAACAATGAGCAGTTCTTC.

The chain has TRBV7-2 and TRBJ2-3, with D maybe TRBD2 (6 bases). Germline lookup yields CDR1 SGHTA and CDR2 FQGNSA. This CDR3 has 14 amino acids. V dropped 5 bases and J dropped 3 bases, with 12 bases sitting between them. The CDR3 bases are TGTGCCAGCAGCCGCGGGGCGGGAACAGATACGCAGTATTTT. This gives the protein CASSRGAGTDTQYF.

This clonotype was observed a handful of times. The chain employs TRBV4-3 and TRBJ1-2; 11 bases fit TRBD1. This CDR3 has 14 amino acids. The V segment lost 2 bases and the J segment 6 bases; nucleotides outside the gene matches: 2. Germline CDR1 reads LGHNA; CDR2 reads YSLEER. This chain's CDR3 is CASSQPGQGDGYTF. CDR3 bases: TGCGCCAGCAGCCAACCGGGACAGGGGGATGGCTACACCTTC.

This chain connects TRBV29-1 to TRBJ2-7, with a weak D call TRBD1 (6 bases). Per the germline V gene, CDR1 is SQVTM and CDR2 is ANQGSEA. The ends were cut back, 4 bases at V and 3 bases at J, with 10 bases in the middle. The CDR3 sequence is 12 residues long. CDR3 sequence reads: CSVAQGGYEQYF. The DNA of the CDR3 is TGCAGCGTTGCACAGGGTGGCTACGAGCAGTACTTC.

Only a few counts were recorded for this clonotype. The V call is TRBV15, the J call TRBJ2-1; the D gene is possibly TRBD1 (7 bases). Deletions cut 0 bases from V and 7 bases from J, with 19 bases between. This CDR3 contains 17 residues. CDR1 is LNHNV and CDR2 is YYDKDF in the germline V gene (reference sequence). CDR3 DNA sequence: TGTGCCACCAGCAGAGATTCAACAGGGGAGGAGGAAAATGAGCAGTTCTTC. Protein: CATSRDSTGEEENEQFF.

This clonotype was seen only a few times. The rearrangement links TRBV30 to TRBJ1-4, with a weak D call TRBD1 (6 bases). The CDR3 has 15 amino acids. Germline-derived CDR1 and CDR2 are GTSNPN and SVGIG (reference sequence). V was cut by 0 bases and J by 4 bases, with 12 bases left in between. The CDR3 loop is CAWSVWGHDNEKLFF. In nucleotides, the CDR3 is TGTGCCTGGAGTGTATGGGGACATGATAATGAAAAACTGTTTTTT.

This clonotype was seen only a few times. V is TRBV5-1 and J is TRBJ2-5; 8 bases line up with TRBD1. The ends lost 4 bases at V and 1 base at J; junction bases unmatched: 9. This CDR3 spans 16 amino acids. The germline V gene has CDR1 SGHRS and CDR2 YFSETQ. The CDR3 here is CASSPGDRGSQETQYF. Here the CDR3 DNA reads TGCGCCAGCAGCCCAGGAGACAGGGGTAGCCAAGAGACCCAGTACTTC.

V gene TRBV4-1 combines with J gene TRBJ2-3; 7 bases are shared with TRBD1. V shed 6 bases, J shed 3 bases, and the junction held 6 bases outside the gene matches. There are 14 residues in the CDR3. The V gene's germline CDR1 is MGHRA and CDR2 YSYEKL. In DNA, the CDR3 is TGCGCCAGCAGTTCGGACAGGATAACAGATACGCAGTATTTT. Amino acids: CASSSDRITDTQYF.

This chain uses TRBV19 with TRBJ1-5, with 9 bases lining up with TRBD1. Germline V gives CDR1 LNHDA, CDR2 SQIVND (reference sequence). The V gene end was trimmed by 3 bases and the J gene end by 6 bases; junction bases not matched to a gene: 9. The CDR3 extends over 16 amino acids. In DNA form, the CDR3 reads TGTGCCAGTAGTATTCCGTGGACAGGGGTGTTTCAGCCCCAGCATTTT. Translation: CASSIPWTGVFQPQHF.

This clonotype was seen more than once but under ten times. This sequence joins TRBV6-2 or TRBV6-3 and TRBJ2-1, with 12 positions matching TRBD2. CDR1 is MNHEY and CDR2 is SVGEGT in the germline V gene. The CDR3 spans 16 residues. Trimming cost V 5 bases and J 8 bases; bases outside gene matches: 10. CDR3 sequence (DNA): TGTGCCAGCAGTCCCGGCAGACTAGCGGGGGCCCATGAGCAGTTCTTC. Translated, it gives CASSPGRLAGAHEQFF.

The chain combines TRBV5-1 with TRBJ1-2; D not resolved. CDR3 length: 13 residues. V lost 0 bases, J lost 1 base, and 4 bases lay in between. Germline V gene data show CDR1 as SGHRS and CDR2 as YFSETQ. Here the CDR3 DNA reads TGCGCCAGCAGCTTGGAATATAACTATGGCTACACCTTC. Translated, it gives CASSLEYNYGYTF.

This clonotype was counted a few times. The rearrangement joins TRBV27 to TRBJ2-5; 14 bases line up with TRBD2. This CDR3 is built from 16 residues. Unmatched junction bases numbered 7, after V lost 5 bases and J lost 5 bases. The germline CDR1 and CDR2 sequences are MNHEY and SMNVEV (reference sequence). The CDR3 DNA follows: TGTGCCAGCAGTCTGACTAGCGGGAGGGCCGAGGAGACCCAGTACTTC. Protein product: CASSLTSGRAEETQYF.

This clonotype appeared a single time. V usage is TRBV2 and J usage is TRBJ2-7, with 9 bases lining up with TRBD1. V lost 2 bases and J lost 2; bases outside the gene matches: 4. The CDR3 extends over 15 amino acids. Germline CDR1 SNHLY, CDR2 FYNNEI. The CDR3 nucleotides are TGTGCCAGCAGTGAAAGCCGGGACAGGGCCTACGAGCAGTACTTC. Translating gives CASSESRDRAYEQYF.

V gene TRBV5-1 combines with J gene TRBJ1-2; D is unresolved. Trimming took off 2 bases at V and 4 bases at J, with 21 bases between the two ends. CDR1 is SGHRS and CDR2 is YFSETQ in the germline V gene. The length of the CDR3 is 17 residues. The CDR3 here is CASSLTVSSSGPYGYTF. The CDR3 nucleotides read TGCGCCAGCAGCTTAACCGTTAGTTCGAGTGGGCCCTATGGCTACACCTTC.

The rearrangement links TRBV6-5 to TRBJ2-7; D is possibly TRBD1 (5 bases). This CDR3 region has 14 residues. Germline V gives CDR1 MNHEY, CDR2 SVGAGI. V lost 6 bases and J 3 bases, leaving 15 bases between the germline ends. As DNA, the CDR3 is TGTGCCAGCAGCCTTGAGGTGGGGCTCTACGAGCAGTACTTC. It is translated as CASSLEVGLYEQYF.

The chain combines TRBV20-1 with TRBJ2-7, with D uncertain. The germline V gene has CDR1 DFQATT and CDR2 SNEGSKA (reference sequence). The CDR3 is 12 amino acids. V was pared by 6 bases and J by 2 bases, with 11 bases between. In nucleotides, the CDR3 is TGCAGTGCCACGCAGACTGCCTACGAGCAGTACTTC. It encodes CSATQTAYEQYF.

The chain links TRBV12-3 or TRBV12-4 to TRBJ1-2; 8 bases line up with TRBD1. The CDR3 covers 14 residues. J was trimmed by 8 bases and V by 4 bases; bases with no gene match: 9. CDR3 DNA sequence: TGTGCCAGCAGTTCAGGGGGCGCGGCCGCAGGCTACACCTTC. Its translation is CASSSGGAAAGYTF.

This clonotype was seen at least ten times. The chain employs TRBV4-1 and TRBJ1-4; unclear D gene. This CDR3 is 15 amino acids long. The V gene lost 0 bases and the J gene lost 2 bases, with 7 bases spanning the gap. Germline V gene sequence: CDR1 MGHRA, CDR2 YSYEKL. This chain's CDR3 is CASSQDYETNEKLFF. In DNA form, the CDR3 reads TGCGCCAGCAGCCAAGATTATGAGACTAATGAAAAACTGTTTTTT.

This clonotype has just a few counts. This sequence joins TRBV6-5 and TRBJ1-3, with D possibly matching TRBD1 (6 bases). The CDR3 contains 15 residues. The germline V gene has CDR1 MNHEY and CDR2 SVGAGI. V was pared by 3 bases and J by 3 bases, with 12 bases between. The DNA for the CDR3 is TGTGCCAGCAGTTATCCAGGGGTTTTTGGAAACACCATATATTTT. Protein sequence: CASSYPGVFGNTIYF.

The sample holds a few counts of this clonotype. The chain links TRBV4-1 to TRBJ1-2; D uncertain. Between the trimmed V and J ends, which lost 0 bases and 4 bases, there was a span of 12 bases. The germline CDR1 and CDR2 sequences are MGHRA and YSYEKL. CDR3 length equals 15 residues. In DNA, the CDR3 is TGCGCCAGCAGCCAAGATTTCAGCCTCTCCTATGGCTACACCTTC. This gives the protein CASSQDFSLSYGYTF.

This clonotype was counted a few times. The chain combines TRBV10-3 with TRBJ2-3; 11 bases fit TRBD2. Germline trimming cut 10 bases from V and 3 bases from J; bases unmatched to any gene: 9. Germline values: CDR1 ENHRY, CDR2 SYGVKD. The CDR3 is made up of 15 amino acids. The DNA of the CDR3 is TGTGCCACTCGAGTAGCGGGGGGGTTTACAGATACGCAGTATTTT. Amino acids: CATRVAGGFTDTQYF.

A few counts support this clonotype. The chain employs TRBV6-2 or TRBV6-3 and TRBJ2-4; 7 positions match TRBD1. This CDR3 comprises 17 residues. Trimming took 5 bases from V and 1 from J; bases not matched to a gene: 11. Looked up from germline, CDR1 is MNHEY and CDR2 is SVGEGT. CDR3 in amino acids: CASSRSRQGRAKNIQYF. The CDR3 bases are TGTGCCAGCAGTCGCTCACGACAGGGCCGGGCCAAAAACATTCAGTACTTC.

The sample holds many counts of this clonotype. The V call is TRBV24-1, the J call TRBJ2-5, with D perhaps matching TRBD1 (5 bases). Trimming cost V 0 bases and J 3 bases, with 13 bases left between them. Germline V gives CDR1 KGHDR, CDR2 SFDVKD. This CDR3 has 16 residues. CDR3 amino acids: CATSDLEFAGKETQYF. The CDR3 nucleotides are TGTGCCACCAGTGATTTGGAGTTTGCAGGGAAAGAGACCCAGTACTTC.

At least ten counts were recorded for this clonotype. The chain employs TRBV3-1 and TRBJ2-1; TRBD2 aligns across 13 bases. This CDR3 has 17 amino acids. CDR1 is LGHDT and CDR2 is YNNKEL in the germline V gene (reference sequence). The junction had 13 bases not matched to a gene; V was cut back by 4 bases and J by 10 bases. CDR3 protein: CASSPPFTSGRAREQFF. The CDR3 nucleotides read TGTGCCAGCAGCCCTCCCTTCACTAGCGGGAGGGCGAGGGAGCAGTTCTTC.

This sequence joins TRBV4-3 and TRBJ1-1; TRBD1 matches 7 bases. The CDR3 has 13 residues. Unmatched junction bases numbered 8, after V lost 4 bases and J lost 9 bases. The V gene's germline CDR1 is LGHNA and CDR2 YSLEER. This CDR3 is CASSPGEGQKAFF. In DNA form, the CDR3 reads TGCGCCAGCAGCCCCGGGGAGGGACAGAAAGCTTTCTTT.

This clonotype turned up a few times. This sequence joins TRBV12-3 or TRBV12-4 and TRBJ2-1, with D possibly being TRBD2 (5 bases). Trimming removed 5 bases at V and 2 bases at J, with 13 bases between. CDR3 size: 15 residues. CDR3 loop: CASSPPGDPYNEQFF. In DNA form, the CDR3 reads TGTGCCAGCAGTCCCCCCGGGGATCCCTACAATGAGCAGTTCTTC.